Sequencing of this TCR beta chain was carried out in a study of cytomegalovirus exposure and HLA in healthy donors. Primers for the PCR totalled 60 Vbeta and 13 Jbeta. Clones were sequenced by immunoSEQ multiplex PCR, and TCRdb holds only the in-frame ones, with some missing. This sample has 130,000 to 150,000 clones; around three quarters occur once, and the top ten carry roughly 2%. The study's findings and limits: In a later analysis, TCR beta V- and J-gene trimming was associated with a missense DCLRE1C variant. Some V segments, TRBV6-2 and TRBV6-3 among them, were indistinguishable and were therefore excluded. Among the sequence variants, a highly shared cluster was likely an artifact of sequencing. Reported findings show TCR beta sequences accurately forecast HLA-A and HLA-B alleles in most subjects.

Germline V CDR1 and CDR2: GTSNPN, SVGIG (reference sequence). The V end lost 0 bases, the J end lost 1 base, and 10 bases lay between the germline ends. The CDR3 totals 14 residues. On this clone: As yet, its antigen is unknown.

Sequencing was done on a sample of PBMCs. V gene TRBV30 combines with J gene TRBJ2-7; maybe TRBD1 (5 bases). The origin of this receptor is a woman in her thirties or forties in good health and CMV-seronegative. Here the CDR3 reads CAWSVLTGSYEQYF. The CDR3 nucleotides read TGTGCCTGGAGTGTTTTAACAGGATCCTACGAGCAGTACTTC.